Detailed here is one T cell receptor beta chain. Its antigen is undetermined. The PCR made use of 60 Vbeta and 13 Jbeta primers. Clones were sequenced by immunoSEQ multiplex PCR, and TCRdb holds only the in-frame ones, with some missing. The sample includes about 140,000 clones. This CDR3 comprises 14 residues. Germline assignment: CDR1 SGHTA and CDR2 FQGNSA. The V and J ends lost 6 bases and 2 bases, in that order; junction bases with no gene match: 5. These data belong to a study of cytomegalovirus exposure and HLA in healthy donors. Study outcomes and limitations: Cytomegalovirus-associated status was assigned to fewer than 200 TCR beta chains.

The chain has TRBV7-2 and TRBJ1-2; TRBD1 matches at 8 bases. The sequence was obtained from a man aged 40-49 years in good health and CMV-seronegative. Sequencing was carried out using PBMCs. The CDR3 DNA reads as TGTGCCAGCAGTCCCGGACAGGGCAACTATGGCTACACCTTC. Translated: CASSPGQGNYGYTF.